Following are 7 T cell receptor beta chains from one sample sequenced in a study of T cells in Graves' hyperthyroidism and ophthalmopathy. Regions amplified from RNA transcripts were the TCR beta CDR3 regions. The TCR CDR3 first-round RT-PCR relied on the HTBI primer set. TCRdb re-derived calls from the multiplex PCR reads in MiXCR, one entry per CDR3 protein. The sample carries a few hundred thousand distinct CDR3 sequences, around 17% recorded once. The material sequenced was blood. The receptors originated from a woman in her fifties or sixties with Graves' hyperthyroidism.

This clonotype was found many times. The chain carries TRBV5-6 and TRBJ1-4; 11 bases are a match to TRBD1. The CDR3 is 16 amino acids. V lost 0 bases, J lost 7 bases, and 5 bases stayed unmatched. Germline-derived CDR1 and CDR2 are SGHDT and YYEEEE. The CDR3 DNA reads TGTGCCAGCAGCTTGGCAGGGGGACAGGGGGGTGAAAAACTGTTTTTT. It is translated as CASSLAGGQGGEKLFF. The full variable domain, rest sourced from reference TRBV5-6 and TRBJ1-4, is DAGVTQSPTHLIKTRGQQVTLRCSPKSGHDTVSWYQQALGQGPQFIFQYYEEEERQRGNFPDRFSGHQFPNYSSELNVNALLLGDSALYLCASSLAGGQGGEKLFFGSGTQLSVL.

The J gene is TRBJ2-3, the V gene TRBV5-1; TRBD2 aligns across 12 bases. J gave up 6 bases and V 7 bases, and 6 bases lay outside the gene matches. The CDR3 totals 14 residues. The germline V gene has CDR1 SGHRS and CDR2 YFSETQ. This CDR3 reads CASFGTSGSDTQYF. The CDR3 coding sequence is TGCGCCAGCTTCGGGACTAGCGGGTCGGATACGCAGTATTTT.

In its sample, this clonotype was seen many times. The V call is TRBV15, the J call TRBJ2-7; D possibly matches TRBD1 or TRBD2 (5 bases each). Germline V CDR1 and CDR2: LNHNV, YYDKDF (reference sequence). This CDR3 region has 15 residues. V lost 0 bases to trimming and J lost 1 base, with 10 bases between them. CDR3 nucleotide sequence: TGTGCCACCAGCAGAGAGGGGGTAGGTTCCTACGAGCAGTACTTC. It encodes CATSREGVGSYEQYF.

In its sample, this clonotype was seen a few times. The chain couples TRBV7-9 to TRBJ1-2, with a tentative D call TRBD1 (5 bases). The ends were cut back, 1 base at V and 6 bases at J, with 12 bases in the middle. Germline V lookup: CDR1 SEHNR, CDR2 FQNEAQ (reference sequence). The CDR3 sequence is 14 residues long. CDR3 residues: CASSLVRRANGYTF. CDR3 bases: TGTGCCAGCAGCTTAGTTCGCAGGGCCAATGGCTACACCTTC.

The rearrangement links TRBV7-3 to TRBJ2-1; D not certain. The CDR3 extends over 14 amino acids. Germline CDR1 and CDR2: SGHTA and FQGTGA. The V and J ends lost 3 bases and 5 bases respectively, with 11 bases between them. In nucleotides, the CDR3 is TGTGCCAGCAGCTTTGGGCGCGGAAACAATGAGCAGTTCTTC. This gives the protein CASSFGRGNNEQFF.

This clonotype was recorded at least ten times. For the CDR3, the DNA is TGCGCCAGCAGCTTGGAGGGGGGAGAGACCCAGTACTTC. It encodes CASSLEGGETQYF. This rearrangement joins TRBV5-1 to TRBJ2-5; the D call may be TRBD1 or TRBD2 (6 bases each). CDR3 size: 13 residues. The germline V gene encodes CDR1 SGHRS and CDR2 YFSETQ. V shed 0 bases and J shed 4 bases, with 7 bases lying between them.

This clonotype came up a few times. The gene calls are TRBV12-3 or TRBV12-4 and TRBJ1-2, with 10 bases lining up with TRBD1. The J segment lost 4 bases and the V segment lost 6 bases, leaving 5 bases of the junction unmatched. The length of the CDR3 is 14 residues. The CDR3 is CASSYRQGAYGYTF. The CDR3 region has the DNA TGTGCCAGCAGCTACAGACAGGGGGCCTATGGCTACACCTTC.